This is a list of T cell receptor beta chains from one sample in a study of blood T cell repertoires in COVID-19. The method was immunoSEQ multiplex PCR; TCRdb's version includes in-frame clones alone and lacks a portion of them. The repertoire holds approximately 280,000 clones, with roughly 90% as singletons. The material sequenced was peripheral blood. The source is a man aged 50-60 years with acute or convalescent COVID-19. The CDR3 runs from the conserved cysteine through the conserved F or W. D genes are given only for firm matches. A clone size is listed for some rows: how often the clone was seen (once, few, many), or a class if it is expanded.

clone size | D gene | J gene | V gene | CDR3 DNA | CDR3 protein
few | - | TRBJ2-3 | TRBV7-9 | TGTGCCAGCAGCGCCGGGAACACAGATACGCAGTATTTT | CASSAGNTDTQYF
- | TRBD1 | TRBJ1-2 | TRBV27 | TGTGCCAGCAGTCCGGACAGGGTAGGCTATGGCTACACCTTC | CASSPDRVGYGYTF
- | - | TRBJ2-3 | TRBV18 | TGTGCCAGCTCACCGCCCTCTATACCAGATACGCAGTATTTT | CASSPPSIPDTQYF
- | - | TRBJ1-3 | TRBV10-3 | TGTGCCATCAGTGAGGGTCCCACTAGCTCTGGAAACACCATATATTTT | CAISEGPTSSGNTIYF
- | - | TRBJ2-1 | TRBV19 | TGTGCCAGTAGTATCCCCGAGGGTGGTGAGCAGTTCTTC | CASSIPEGGEQFF
many | - | TRBJ2-5 | TRBV19 | TGTGCCAGCCCCCCCCGGGGGAGGCAAGAGACCCAGTACTTC | CASPPRGRQETQYF
- | - | TRBJ2-4 | TRBV5-6 | TGTGCCAGCAGCCGGCGAGGGTCCAAAAACATTCAGTACTTC | CASSRRGSKNIQYF
- | - | TRBJ2-5 | TRBV11-2 | TGTGCCAGCAGCCCTGAGGCGCCGGGGGCCCAGTACTTC | CASSPEAPGAQYF
once | - | TRBJ1-1 | TRBV18 | TGTGCCAGCTCACCGGAGGGGATCACTGAAGCTTTCTTT | CASSPEGITEAFF
- | - | TRBJ2-6 | TRBV6-6 | TGTGCCAGCAGAGAAGGGGCTTGGGGGGCCAACGTCCTGACTTTC | CASREGAWGANVLTF
- | TRBD1 | TRBJ1-5 | TRBV27 | TGTGCCAGCAGTTCCTTACAGGGGAACTTGGGTCAGCCCCAGCATTTT | CASSSLQGNLGQPQHF
- | - | TRBJ1-3 | TRBV30 | TGTGCCTGGACAGGGTCCCCCGGAAACACCATATATTTT | CAWTGSPGNTIYF
- | TRBD1 | TRBJ2-7 | TRBV5-5 | TGTGCCAGCAGCTTCCCCAGGGGGCAGGGAGACTACGAGCAGTACTTC | CASSFPRGQGDYEQYF
- | - | TRBJ1-5 | TRBV3-1/TRBV3-2 | TGTGCCAGCAGCCGTGCAGGGGTCTCAGGTCAGCCCCAGCATTTT | CASSRAGVSGQPQHF
- | - | TRBJ1-5 | TRBV5-8 | TGTGCCAGCGGTCTTTTGGGCAGCAAATATAGCAATCAGCCCCAGCATTTT | CASGLLGSKYSNQPQHF
- | - | TRBJ2-7 | TRBV12-3/TRBV12-4 | TGTGCCAGCAGTTTGGGCAGTCGAACCGAGCAGTACTTC | CASSLGSRTEQYF
- | TRBD2 | TRBJ2-2 | TRBV3-1/TRBV3-2 | TGTGCCAGCAGCCGGCCGCTAATAGCGGGGGGGCGGGGCACCGGGGAGCTGTTTTTT | CASSRPLIAGGRGTGELFF
- | - | TRBJ2-3 | TRBV19 | TGTGCCAGTAGTATCTGGTCAGGGGGCACAGATACGCAGTATTTT | CASSIWSGGTDTQYF
- | - | TRBJ1-3 | TRBV18 | TGTGCCAGCTCACCACTCTACGGACAAACAAACACCATATATTTT | CASSPLYGQTNTIYF
once | - | TRBJ2-1 | TRBV12-3/TRBV12-4 | TGTGCCAGCAGTCCTGCGCTAGTCCAGTGGTTCTTC | CASSPALVQWFF
- | - | TRBJ2-3 | TRBV5-1 | TGCGCCAGCAGCTTGGCCGACGTTGGGCCGGGGACACCAGATACGCAGTATTTT | CASSLADVGPGTPDTQYF
- | TRBD1 | TRBJ2-7 | TRBV6-4 | TGTGCCAGCATCCTGGACAGGAGCTCCTACGAGCAGTACTTC | CASILDRSSYEQYF
- | TRBD1 | TRBJ1-1 | TRBV10-1 | TGCGCCAGCACACAGGGGTCGAGGAACACTGAAGCTTTCTTT | CASTQGSRNTEAFF
- | TRBD1 | TRBJ2-7 | TRBV27 | TGTGCCAGCAGTTTTCGCGGACAGGGGGTTCTCTACGAGCAGTACTTC | CASSFRGQGVLYEQYF
- | TRBD1 | TRBJ1-1 | TRBV5-6 | TGTGCCAGCAGCTTGAGTTGGACAGGGGACACTGAAGCTTTCTTT | CASSLSWTGDTEAFF
- | - | TRBJ2-3 | TRBV5-4 | TGTGCCAGCAGCTTGGATCCGACTAGTTCGAGGGATACGCAGTATTTT | CASSLDPTSSRDTQYF
- | - | TRBJ2-5 | TRBV24-1 | TGTGCCACCAGTTCGACAGGGAGGGAGACCCAGTACTTC | CATSSTGRETQYF
once | TRBD2 | TRBJ2-7 | TRBV4-2 | TGTGCCAGCAGCCGAGAACAACTAGCGGGGGCGACCTACGAGCAGTACTTC | CASSREQLAGATYEQYF
few | TRBD1 | TRBJ1-6 | TRBV4-1 | TGCGCCAGCAGTCTCCGGACAGGGCGGAATTCACCCCTCCACTTT | CASSLRTGRNSPLHF
- | - | TRBJ1-1 | TRBV30 | TGTGCCTGGAGTAAACAGCCGATCAACACTGAAGCTTTCTTT | CAWSKQPINTEAFF
- | - | TRBJ1-6 | TRBV11-2 | TGTGCCAGCAGCTTATGGGACACGGAATATTCACCCCTCCACTTT | CASSLWDTEYSPLHF
few | TRBD1 | TRBJ1-1 | TRBV7-8 | TGTGCCAGCAGCTTAAGGGACAGGGGCTCGAACACTGAAGCTTTCTTT | CASSLRDRGSNTEAFF
many | - | TRBJ2-3 | TRBV2 | TGTGCCAGCAGTCAGGACTCCGCCACAGATACGCAGTATTTT | CASSQDSATDTQYF
- | - | TRBJ2-7 | TRBV23-1 | TGCGCCAGCAGTCTCGGGGACTCCTACGAGCAGTACTTC | CASSLGDSYEQYF
once | - | TRBJ1-2 | TRBV7-9 | TGTGCCAGCGTGACGGGGGGCGGCATTAACTATGGCTACACCTTC | CASVTGGGINYGYTF
few | TRBD1 | TRBJ1-2 | TRBV11-2 | TGTGCCAGCAGCCCAACCGGACAGGGGAACTATGGCTACACCTTC | CASSPTGQGNYGYTF
- | TRBD2 | TRBJ2-1 | TRBV6-6 | TGTGCCTCCTCTAGCGGGGGGACTTACAATGAGCAGTTCTTC | CASSSGGTYNEQFF
- | TRBD1 | TRBJ1-6 | TRBV6-5 | TGTGCCAGCAGTTACAGGGGGCCGTATAATTCACCCCTCCACTTT | CASSYRGPYNSPLHF
few | - | TRBJ1-1 | TRBV5-1 | TGCGCCAGCAGCTCCAACAGGGAAGCTTTCTTT | CASSSNREAFF
- | - | TRBJ2-1 | TRBV24-1 | TGTGCCACCAGTGATCCCAGGGGTGGCTCCTACAATGAGCAGTTCTTC | CATSDPRGGSYNEQFF
- | - | TRBJ1-5 | TRBV30 | TGTGCCTGGAGTGTAATCTCGGGTATATCTAGCAATCAGCCCCAGCATTTT | CAWSVISGISSNQPQHF
- | TRBD1 | TRBJ2-7 | TRBV6-1 | TGTGCCAGCAGTGGAGGACAGGGGGGGGCCCTTTACGAGCAGTACTTC | CASSGGQGGALYEQYF
- | TRBD1 | TRBJ2-1 | TRBV5-1 | TGCGCCAGCAGTGCACGGGACAGGTATGAGCAGTTCTTC | CASSARDRYEQFF
- | - | TRBJ2-1 | TRBV2 | TGTGCCACTGGACAGTCGAGCTCCTACAATGAGCAGTTCTTC | CATGQSSSYNEQFF
few | TRBD2 | TRBJ2-2 | TRBV20-1 | TGCAGTGCTAGTGATTCCTATGGGCTAGCGGGGGTAGGAAACGGGGAGCTGTTTTTT | CSASDSYGLAGVGNGELFF
- | TRBD1 | TRBJ2-1 | TRBV15 | TGTGCCACCAGCAGAAGGGACAGGGGCGCTGATTACAATGAGCAGTTCTTC | CATSRRDRGADYNEQFF